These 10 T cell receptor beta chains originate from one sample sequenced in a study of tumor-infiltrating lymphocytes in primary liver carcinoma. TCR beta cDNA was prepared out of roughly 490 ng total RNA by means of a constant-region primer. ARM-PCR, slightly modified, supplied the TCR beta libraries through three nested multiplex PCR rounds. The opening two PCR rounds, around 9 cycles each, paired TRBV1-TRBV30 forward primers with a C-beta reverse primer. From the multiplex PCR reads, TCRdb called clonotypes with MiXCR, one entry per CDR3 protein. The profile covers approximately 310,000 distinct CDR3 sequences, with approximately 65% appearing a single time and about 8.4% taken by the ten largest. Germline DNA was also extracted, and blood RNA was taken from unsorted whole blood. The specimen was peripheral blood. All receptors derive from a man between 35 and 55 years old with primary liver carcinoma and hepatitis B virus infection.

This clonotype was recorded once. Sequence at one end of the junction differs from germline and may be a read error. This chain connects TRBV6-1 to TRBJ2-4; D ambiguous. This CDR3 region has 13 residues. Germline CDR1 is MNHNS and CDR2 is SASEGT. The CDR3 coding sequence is TGCGCCATCAGTGAGATCGTGCAAAACACTCAGTACTTC. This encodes CAISEIVQNTQYF.

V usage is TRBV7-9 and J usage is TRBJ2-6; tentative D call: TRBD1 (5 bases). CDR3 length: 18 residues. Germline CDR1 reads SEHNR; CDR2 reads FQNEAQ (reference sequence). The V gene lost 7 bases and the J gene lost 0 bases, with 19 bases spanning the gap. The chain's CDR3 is CASTRFEQTVSGANVLTF. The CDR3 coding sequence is TGTGCCAGCACCCGATTCGAACAGACAGTCTCTGGGGCCAACGTCCTGACTTTC.

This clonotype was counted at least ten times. The DNA of the CDR3 is TGTGCCAGCAGTCCATGGAAAGACCAGTTCTTC. It translates to CASSPWKDQFF. J is TRBJ2-1 and V is TRBV6-2 or TRBV6-3; D unclear. The CDR3 length is 11 residues. Trimming took 5 bases from V and 13 from J, leaving 12 bases between them. Germline lookup yields CDR1 MNHEY and CDR2 SVGEGT.

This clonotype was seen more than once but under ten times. CDR3 region: CASSSLAGETAETQYF. As DNA, the CDR3 is TGTGCCAGCAGTTCACTAGCGGGGGAGACGGCGGAGACCCAGTACTTC. V is TRBV12-3 or TRBV12-4 and J is TRBJ2-5; TRBD2 matches at 11 bases. The V and J ends lost 4 bases and 5 bases, in that order; junction bases with no gene match: 9. This CDR3 contains 16 residues.

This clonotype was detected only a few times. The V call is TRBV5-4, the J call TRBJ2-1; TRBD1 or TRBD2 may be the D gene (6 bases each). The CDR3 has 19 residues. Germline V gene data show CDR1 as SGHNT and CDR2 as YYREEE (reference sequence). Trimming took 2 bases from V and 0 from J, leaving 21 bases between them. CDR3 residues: CASSFSLSRGRDSYNEQFF. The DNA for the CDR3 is TGTGCCAGCAGCTTCAGTTTATCCCGGGGGCGGGACTCCTACAATGAGCAGTTCTTC.

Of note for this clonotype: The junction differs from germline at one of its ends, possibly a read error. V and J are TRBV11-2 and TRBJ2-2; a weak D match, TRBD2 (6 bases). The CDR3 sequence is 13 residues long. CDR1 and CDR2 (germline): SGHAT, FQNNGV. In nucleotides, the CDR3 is TGTGCCAGCAGCCCTGTTTACACCGGGGAGGTGTTTTTT. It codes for CASSPVYTGEVFF.

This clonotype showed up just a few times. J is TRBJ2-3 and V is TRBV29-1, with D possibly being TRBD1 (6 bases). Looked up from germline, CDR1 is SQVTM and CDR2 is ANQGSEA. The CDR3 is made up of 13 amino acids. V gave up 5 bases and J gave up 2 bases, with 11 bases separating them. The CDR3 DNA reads TGCAGCGTTACAGGGATCCCCACAGATACGCAGTATTTT. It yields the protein CSVTGIPTDTQYF.

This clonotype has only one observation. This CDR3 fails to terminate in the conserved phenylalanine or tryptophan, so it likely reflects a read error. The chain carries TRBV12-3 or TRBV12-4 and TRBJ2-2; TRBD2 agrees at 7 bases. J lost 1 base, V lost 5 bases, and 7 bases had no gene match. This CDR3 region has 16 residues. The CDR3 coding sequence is TGTGCCAGCAGTCCGTGGGGCGGGAGGAACACCGGGGAGCTGTTTTCT. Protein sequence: CASSPWGGRNTGELFS.

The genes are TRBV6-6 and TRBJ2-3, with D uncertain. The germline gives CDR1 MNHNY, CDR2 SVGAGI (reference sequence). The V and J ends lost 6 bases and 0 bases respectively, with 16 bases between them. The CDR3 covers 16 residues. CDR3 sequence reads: CASSRPRLPSTDTQYF. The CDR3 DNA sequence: TGTGCCAGCAGCCGCCCCAGGTTACCTAGCACAGATACGCAGTATTTT.

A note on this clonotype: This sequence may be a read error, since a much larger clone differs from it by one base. In DNA, the CDR3 is TGCAGCGTTGAATGCGGGTTCACAGATACGCAGTATTTT. It codes for CSVECGFTDTQYF. The rearrangement uses TRBV29-1 and TRBJ2-3; tentative D call: TRBD2 (5 bases). Trimming took 2 bases from V and 2 from J, leaving 8 bases between them. Germline CDR1 reads SQVTM; CDR2 reads ANQGSEA. The CDR3 runs to 13 residues.